This TCR beta chain was obtained from a study of blood T cell repertoires in COVID-19 (dated by TCRdb to the early 2020s). Context from the whole study: The collaborator samples originated in the United States, Italy and Spain and spanned the acute and convalescent phases of COVID-19. The prospective study material was composed of cDNA or gDNA derived from T cells, B-cell-depleted T cells, or PBMCs. The dataset comprised deeply sampled blood TCRbeta repertoires from subjects exposed to, actively infected with, or recovered from COVID-19. The repertoires were released in a freely available public database intended as a resource for research on the immune response to SARS-CoV-2. The samples were drawn from the first 160 participants of the ongoing ImmuneRACE study and from some 1,300 subjects provided by 6 global collaborators. Sample metadata almost always included a de-identified subject ID, COVID-19 status, age in years and sex. Where available, HLA class I and class II types were obtained from metadata supplied by the sample provider rather than from assay-based typing.

The paper as a whole reports these results and caveats: The amount of clinical and demographic metadata varied by source and participant and was provided uncurated.

Each collaborating institution followed its own protocols to collect whole blood in K2EDTA tubes. Collaborator samples were shipped for TCRbeta analysis as frozen whole blood, isolated PBMCs, or DNA extracted from either sample type. Remarks on this clone: Its antigen has not been determined. Base qualities are missing; no much larger clone stands one base away. The sample holds other DNA sequences that translate to the same CDR3.

From its cysteine to its phenylalanine, the CDR3 spans 14 amino acids. Solely the CDR3 DNA is kept, with 42 bases framed from the first base. Trimming leaves V shorter by 6 bases and J shorter by 2 bases, with the junction holding 4 bases beyond the gene matches. Per the germline V gene, SGHTA is the CDR1 and FQGNSA is the CDR2. TCRbeta CDR3 regions were amplified from genomic DNA by means of the immunoSEQ Assay, a bias-controlled multiplex PCR. The paper's processing steps were these. Within the assay, amplification of reference gene primers was used to estimate how many nucleated cells each sample contained. To quantify the absolute abundance of each unique TCRbeta CDR3 rearrangement, sequence reads were collapsed and filtered. For each sample, productive Simpson clonality was calculated as the square root of Simpson's diversity index across productive rearrangements. TCRdb obtained this table from immuneACCESS and retained in-frame rearrangements with V and J assigned. These tables miss some clones; where compared with another copy, unresolved V genes account for less than half of the shortfall, and the remainder is unexplained. The DNA was the basis for D and trimming; V, J and clone size are from that table. This sample gives about 220,000 clones in total; 84% of them show up just once. The top ten hold around 9.5% of the sample.

In this chain, TRBV7-2 is recombined with TRBJ1-5; 7 bases in the junction line up with TRBD1. This TCR was recovered from a man in his forties or fifties with active or convalescent COVID-19. Sequencing was carried out using peripheral blood. The CDR3 region has the sequence CASSPRGGNQPQHF. Read as DNA, the sequence is TGTGCCAGCAGTCCCAGGGGGGGCAATCAGCCCCAGCATTTT. Supplemented by the reference TRBV7-2 and TRBJ1-5 proteins around the CDR3, the complete variable domain is GAGVSQSPSNKVTEKGKDVELRCDPISGHTALYWYRQSLGQGLEFLIYFQGNSAPDKSGLPSDRFSAERTGGSVSTLTIQRTQQEDSAVYLCASSPRGGNQPQHFGDGTRLSIL.